These 5 T cell receptor beta chains share one sample of origin, sequenced in a study of patients and donors after allogeneic stem cell transplantation. Each CDR3 protein gets one entry after TCRdb re-called the RT-PCR reads with MiXCR. The sample includes about 74,000 distinct CDR3 sequences, approximately 25% of them seen just once. The material sequenced was blood, either unsorted or a sorted T cell fraction (not recorded which). The receptors were sampled from a human donor who was either an allogeneic HSCT recipient or a stem cell or donor lymphocyte infusion donor (not recorded which). It is not recorded whose cells these are; they may come from a transplant donor.

This clonotype was counted a few times. The chain is built from TRBV14 and TRBJ2-7; unclear D gene. The CDR3 length is 13 residues. The ends were cut back, 4 bases at V and 3 bases at J, with 10 bases in the middle. CDR1 is SGHDN, CDR2 FVKESK, per germline. CDR3 nucleotide sequence: TGTGCCAGCAGCCGCGAGGTTTTCTACGAGCAGTACTTC. This encodes CASSREVFYEQYF.

This clonotype appeared many times. The rearrangement links TRBV10-3 to TRBJ1-2, with 8 bases that match TRBD1. This CDR3 spans 13 amino acids. Trimming cost V 11 bases and J 2 bases; bases outside gene matches: 7. The germline V gene encodes CDR1 ENHRY and CDR2 SYGVKD. The CDR3 nucleotides read TGTGCCGTTTCGACAGGGGAGAACTATGGCTACACCTTC. Translating gives CAVSTGENYGYTF.

This clonotype appeared a few times. The rearrangement uses TRBV12-3 or TRBV12-4 and TRBJ2-1; no reliable D call. The CDR3 is made up of 11 amino acids. The germline V and J ends were trimmed by 2 bases and 12 bases, with 8 bases remaining between them. CDR3 bases: TGTGCCAGCAGTTTAAAGGGTTGGCAGTTCTTC. Its translation is CASSLKGWQFF.

V is TRBV24-1 and J is TRBJ1-2; 7 nucleotides agree with TRBD1. CDR1 is KGHDR, CDR2 SFDVKD, per germline. V dropped 1 base and J dropped 8; count of bases not matched to a gene: 6. The CDR3 has 14 amino acids. This chain's CDR3 is CATSDFTGDSGYTF. The CDR3 region has the DNA TGTGCCACCAGTGATTTCACAGGGGATAGCGGCTACACCTTC.

The V call is TRBV20-1, the J call TRBJ1-2; 9 bases line up with TRBD1. The CDR3 has 14 residues. V gave up 6 bases and J gave up 0 bases; unmatched junction bases: 5. Germline lookup yields CDR1 DFQATT and CDR2 SNEGSKA (reference sequence). CDR3 residues: CSALGTGSNYGYTF. The CDR3 DNA reads TGCAGTGCCCTAGGGACAGGGTCTAACTATGGCTACACCTTC.